Shown below are 15 T cell receptor beta chains from a single sample sequenced in a study of neurological immune-mediated disorders. A single record per CDR3 protein comes from TCRdb applying MiXCR to the 5' RACE reads. Found here are some 80,000 distinct CDR3 sequences, approximately 5.8% of them singletons; the top ten hold approximately 7.9%. Stated time point: longitudinal time-point 2. The material sequenced was PBMCs. Every receptor here comes from a woman aged 55-69 years with multiple sclerosis.

This clonotype was found many times. V and J are TRBV7-9 and TRBJ1-1; perhaps TRBD1 as D (5 bases). Germline assignment: CDR1 SEHNR and CDR2 FQNEAQ (reference sequence). The V end was cut by 5 bases, the J end by 7 bases, with 11 bases between. The CDR3 runs 12 residues. The CDR3 reads CASSEGHIEAFF. CDR3 coding DNA: TGTGCCAGCAGCGAAGGACATATTGAAGCTTTCTTT.

This clonotype was seen ten or more times. V and J are TRBV2 and TRBJ1-1, with 9 bases identical to TRBD1. Trimming took 6 bases from V and 1 from J; bases not matched to a gene: 3. Germline V gene data show CDR1 as SNHLY and CDR2 as FYNNEI. The CDR3 extends over 14 amino acids. CDR3 residues: CASSVDRGNTEAFF. The CDR3 DNA reads TGTGCCAGCAGCGTGGACAGGGGGAACACTGAAGCTTTCTTT.

In this sample, this clonotype turned up many times. The chain is built from TRBV4-1 and TRBJ2-7; D gene uncertain. Trimming cost V 3 bases and J 0 bases, with 9 bases left between them. Germline CDR1 MGHRA, CDR2 YSYEKL. CDR3 length: 14 amino acids. This CDR3 reads CASSHPLRSYEQYF. In nucleotides, the CDR3 is TGCGCCAGCAGCCATCCGTTACGCTCCTACGAGCAGTACTTC.

This clonotype occurred many times. The rearrangement links TRBV20-1 to TRBJ1-3; D uncertain. Germline-derived CDR1 and CDR2 are DFQATT and SNEGSKA (reference sequence). The CDR3 has 16 amino acids. Deletions cut 2 bases from V and 0 bases from J, with 14 bases between. Here the CDR3 DNA reads TGCAGTGCTAGATCTACGCTCGGACCCTCTGGAAACACCATATATTTT. Protein sequence: CSARSTLGPSGNTIYF.

This clonotype was observed many times. This rearrangement joins TRBV5-5 to TRBJ2-4; no firm D call. This CDR3 has 15 amino acids. V was clipped by 4 bases and J by 2 bases, with 13 bases between them. The germline CDR1 and CDR2 sequences are SGHKS and YYEKEE (reference sequence). The CDR3 DNA is TGTGCCAGCAGCCGCCCAGCGTCGCCCAAAAACATTCAGTACTTC. Protein product: CASSRPASPKNIQYF.

This clonotype was recorded at least ten times. The rearrangement links TRBV7-9 to TRBJ2-7; D is unresolved. Between the trimmed V and J ends, which lost 0 bases and 6 bases, there was a span of 12 bases. The germline V gene encodes CDR1 SEHNR and CDR2 FQNEAQ (reference sequence). This CDR3 has 14 amino acids. The CDR3 DNA sequence: TGTGCCAGCAGCTTAGCGTTTTCACCGACCGAGCAGTACTTC. Encoded protein: CASSLAFSPTEQYF. Using reference TRBV7-9 and TRBJ2-7 for the parts outside the CDR3, the full variable domain is DTGVSQNPRHKITKRGQNVTFRCDPISEHNRLYWYRQTLGQGPEFLTYFQNEAQLEKSRLLSDRFSAERPKGSFSTLEIQRTEQGDSAMYLCASSLAFSPTEQYFGPGTRLTVT.

This clonotype was observed at least ten times. V is TRBV12-3 or TRBV12-4 and J is TRBJ2-5; maybe TRBD2 (5 bases). This CDR3 region has 13 residues. Trimming removed 7 bases from V and 1 base from J, with 10 bases in between. The DNA of the CDR3 is TGTGCCAGCACTGGTAGCGTCCAAGAGACCCAGTACTTC. This codes for CASTGSVQETQYF.

Many counts were recorded for this clonotype. This chain links TRBV5-1 with TRBJ1-1; D ambiguous. CDR1 SGHRS and CDR2 YFSETQ come from the germline V gene. Trimming cost V 4 bases and J 2 bases, with 18 bases left between them. The CDR3 has 16 amino acids. CDR3 region: CASSPRTRYTNTEAFF. CDR3 DNA: TGCGCCAGCAGCCCTCGGACCCGATATACTAACACTGAAGCTTTCTTT. Together with reference TRBV5-1 and TRBJ1-1, the CDR3 gives the full variable domain: KAGVTQTPRYLIKTRGQQVTLSCSPISGHRSVSWYQQTPGQGLQFLFEYFSETQRNKGNFPGRFSGRQFSNSRSEMNVSTLELGDSALYLCASSPRTRYTNTEAFFGQGTRLTVV.

This clonotype was seen many times. The V gene is TRBV24-1, the J gene TRBJ2-2, with D uncertain. There are 14 residues in the CDR3. The V and J ends lost 7 bases and 1 base respectively, with 9 bases between them. Germline V gene data show CDR1 as KGHDR and CDR2 as SFDVKD. CDR3 loop: CATRKDGNTGELFF. In nucleotides, the CDR3 is TGTGCCACCAGGAAGGACGGGAACACCGGGGAGCTGTTTTTT.

This sequence joins TRBV5-6 and TRBJ1-2; tentative D call: TRBD1 (6 bases). The CDR3 covers 14 residues. Germline-derived CDR1 and CDR2 are SGHDT and YYEEEE. Trimming cost V 4 bases and J 4 bases, with 14 bases left between them. The CDR3 region is CASSGQISVYGYTF. The CDR3 DNA sequence: TGTGCCAGCAGCGGACAGATTTCCGTCTATGGCTACACCTTC.

This clonotype was detected ten times or more. The CDR3 region has the DNA TGTGCCAGCAGCTTAGCTGGAGTCTACACAGATACGCAGTATTTT. Amino acid sequence: CASSLAGVYTDTQYF. J is TRBJ2-3 and V is TRBV11-2; D gene unclear. Germline loops: CDR1 SGHAT, CDR2 FQNNGV. Trimming pared 1 base from V and 2 bases from J, leaving 10 bases between. CDR3 length: 15 amino acids.

This clonotype was detected many times. This rearrangement joins TRBV10-3 to TRBJ2-7, with TRBD1 matching over 12 bases. The junction had 4 bases not matched to a gene; V was cut back by 3 bases and J by 1 base. Germline V CDR1 and CDR2: ENHRY, SYGVKD. The CDR3 runs 16 residues. CDR3 protein: CAISDWDRGRSYEQYF. DNA of the CDR3: TGTGCCATCAGTGACTGGGACAGGGGGCGTTCCTACGAGCAGTACTTC.

The sample holds many counts of this clonotype. The chain recombines TRBV5-1 with TRBJ2-5; D uncertain. V was cut by 2 bases and J by 1 base, with 9 bases left in between. The CDR3 is made up of 14 amino acids. Germline CDR1 reads SGHRS; CDR2 reads YFSETQ. CDR3 residues: CASSFPDSQETQYF. The CDR3 DNA is TGCGCCAGCAGCTTCCCAGACTCCCAAGAGACCCAGTACTTC. The full variable domain, its missing parts supplied by reference TRBV5-1 and TRBJ2-5, is KAGVTQTPRYLIKTRGQQVTLSCSPISGHRSVSWYQQTPGQGLQFLFEYFSETQRNKGNFPGRFSGRQFSNSRSEMNVSTLELGDSALYLCASSFPDSQETQYFGPGTRLLVL.

This clonotype was detected many times. The V and J genes are TRBV5-1 and TRBJ2-1; 7 bases align to TRBD2. Trimming cost V 0 bases and J 5 bases; bases outside gene matches: 8. The length of the CDR3 is 16 residues. Germline CDR1 is SGHRS and CDR2 is YFSETQ. As DNA, the CDR3 is TGCGCCAGCAGCTTGGAGAGGGGAGGGTTAAACAATGAGCAGTTCTTC. It yields the protein CASSLERGGLNNEQFF.

This clonotype has a count of ten or more. The J gene is TRBJ2-6, the V gene TRBV14; D ambiguous. V was pared by 1 base and J by 9 bases, with 4 bases between. Germline V gives CDR1 SGHDN, CDR2 FVKESK. The CDR3 length is 12 residues. The CDR3 coding sequence is TGTGCCAGCAGCCAAGTGTTCAACGTCCTGACTTTC. As protein: CASSQVFNVLTF.